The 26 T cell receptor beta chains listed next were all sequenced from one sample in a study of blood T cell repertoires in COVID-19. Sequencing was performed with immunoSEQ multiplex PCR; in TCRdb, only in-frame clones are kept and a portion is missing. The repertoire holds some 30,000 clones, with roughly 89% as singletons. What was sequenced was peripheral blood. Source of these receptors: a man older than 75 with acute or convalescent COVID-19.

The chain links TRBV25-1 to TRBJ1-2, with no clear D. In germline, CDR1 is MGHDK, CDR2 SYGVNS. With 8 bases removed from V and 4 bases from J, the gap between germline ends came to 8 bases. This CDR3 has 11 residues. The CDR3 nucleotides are TGTGCCAGCGGCGCTAGCTATGGCTACACCTTC. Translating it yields CASGASYGYTF.

CDR3 protein: CSVRSGASGNTIYF. The CDR3, as DNA: TGCAGCGTCCGATCTGGGGCCTCTGGAAACACCATATATTTT. The V and J genes are TRBV29-1 and TRBJ1-3, with a weak D call TRBD1 (5 bases). Trimming cost V 6 bases and J 0 bases, with 12 bases left between them. Germline V gene data show CDR1 as SQVTM and CDR2 as ANQGSEA. The CDR3 runs 14 residues.

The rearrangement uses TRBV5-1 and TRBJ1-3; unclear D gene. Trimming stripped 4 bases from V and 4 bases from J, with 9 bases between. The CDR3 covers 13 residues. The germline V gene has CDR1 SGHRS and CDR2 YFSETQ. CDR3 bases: TGCGCCAGCAGCACGGTCCCCGGAAACACCATATATTTT. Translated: CASSTVPGNTIYF.

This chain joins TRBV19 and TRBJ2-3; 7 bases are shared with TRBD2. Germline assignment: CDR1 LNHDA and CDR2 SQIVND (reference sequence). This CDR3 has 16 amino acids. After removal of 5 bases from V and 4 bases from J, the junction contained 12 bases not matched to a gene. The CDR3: CASSLRPAGSPDTQYF. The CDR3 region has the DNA TGTGCCAGTAGTTTACGCCCAGCGGGGTCCCCAGATACGCAGTATTTT.

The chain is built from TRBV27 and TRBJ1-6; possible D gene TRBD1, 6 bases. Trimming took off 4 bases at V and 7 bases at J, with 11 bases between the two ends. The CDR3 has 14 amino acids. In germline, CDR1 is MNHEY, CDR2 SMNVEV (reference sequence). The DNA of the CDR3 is TGTGCCAGCAGTTCCCCTCAGGGGAATTCACCCCTCCACTTT. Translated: CASSSPQGNSPLHF.

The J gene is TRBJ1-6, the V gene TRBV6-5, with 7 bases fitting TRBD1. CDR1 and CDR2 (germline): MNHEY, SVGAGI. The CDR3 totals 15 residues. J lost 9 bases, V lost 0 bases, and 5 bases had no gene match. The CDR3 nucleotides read TGTGCCAGCAGTTACTCGAACAGGGGAGTTTCACCCCTCCACTTT. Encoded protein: CASSYSNRGVSPLHF.

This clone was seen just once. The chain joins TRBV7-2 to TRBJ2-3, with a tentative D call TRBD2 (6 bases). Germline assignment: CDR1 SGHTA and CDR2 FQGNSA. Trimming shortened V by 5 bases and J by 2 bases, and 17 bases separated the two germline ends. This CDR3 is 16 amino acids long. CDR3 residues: CASSRGSPGSTDTQYF. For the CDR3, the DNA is TGTGCCAGCAGCCGGGGGAGCCCCGGGTCCACAGATACGCAGTATTTT. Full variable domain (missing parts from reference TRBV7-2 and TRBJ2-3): GAGVSQSPSNKVTEKGKDVELRCDPISGHTALYWYRQSLGQGLEFLIYFQGNSAPDKSGLPSDRFSAERTGGSVSTLTIQRTQQEDSAVYLCASSRGSPGSTDTQYFGPGTRLTVL.

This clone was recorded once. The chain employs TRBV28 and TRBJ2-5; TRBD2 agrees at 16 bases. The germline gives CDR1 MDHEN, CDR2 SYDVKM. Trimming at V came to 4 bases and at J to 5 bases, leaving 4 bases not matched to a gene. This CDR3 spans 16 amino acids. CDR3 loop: CASSSGLAGGPETQYF. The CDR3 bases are TGTGCCAGCAGTTCGGGACTAGCGGGAGGGCCCGAGACCCAGTACTTC.

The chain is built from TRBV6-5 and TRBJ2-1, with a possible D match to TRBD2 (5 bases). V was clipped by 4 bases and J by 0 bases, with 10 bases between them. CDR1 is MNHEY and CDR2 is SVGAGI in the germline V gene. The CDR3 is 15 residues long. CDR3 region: CASSLSGSSYNEQFF. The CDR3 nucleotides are TGTGCCAGCAGTTTGAGTGGGAGCTCCTACAATGAGCAGTTCTTC.

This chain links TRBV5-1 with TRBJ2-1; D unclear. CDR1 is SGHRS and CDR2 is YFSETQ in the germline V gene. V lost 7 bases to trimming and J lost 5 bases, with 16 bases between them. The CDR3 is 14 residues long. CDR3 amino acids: CASHLGVEDNEQFF. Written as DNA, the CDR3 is TGCGCCAGCCACTTGGGCGTAGAGGACAATGAGCAGTTCTTC.

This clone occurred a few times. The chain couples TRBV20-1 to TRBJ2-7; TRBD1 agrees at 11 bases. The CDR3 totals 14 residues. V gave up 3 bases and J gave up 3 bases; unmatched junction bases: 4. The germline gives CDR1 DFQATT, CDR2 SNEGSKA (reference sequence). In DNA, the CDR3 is TGCAGTGCTAGTGCGGGGACAGGGGGCTACGAGCAGTACTTC. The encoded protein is CSASAGTGGYEQYF.

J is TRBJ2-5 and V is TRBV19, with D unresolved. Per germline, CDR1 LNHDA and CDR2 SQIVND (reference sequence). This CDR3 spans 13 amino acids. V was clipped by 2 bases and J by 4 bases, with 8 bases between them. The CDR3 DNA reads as TGTGCCAGTAGTATACGAGATCCAGAGACCCAGTACTTC. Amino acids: CASSIRDPETQYF.

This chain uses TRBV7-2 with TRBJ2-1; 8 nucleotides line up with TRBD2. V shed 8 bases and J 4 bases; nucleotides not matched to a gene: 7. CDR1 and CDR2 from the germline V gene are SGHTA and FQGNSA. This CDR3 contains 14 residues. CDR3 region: CASVPSGPYNEQFF. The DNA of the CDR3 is TGTGCCAGCGTACCTAGCGGGCCATACAATGAGCAGTTCTTC.

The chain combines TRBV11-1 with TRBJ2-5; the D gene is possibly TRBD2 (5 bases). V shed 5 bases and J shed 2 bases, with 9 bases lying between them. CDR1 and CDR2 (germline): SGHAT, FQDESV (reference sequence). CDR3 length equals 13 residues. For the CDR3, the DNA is TGTGCCAGCAGCCGAGAGGGACAAGAGACCCAGTACTTC. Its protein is CASSREGQETQYF.

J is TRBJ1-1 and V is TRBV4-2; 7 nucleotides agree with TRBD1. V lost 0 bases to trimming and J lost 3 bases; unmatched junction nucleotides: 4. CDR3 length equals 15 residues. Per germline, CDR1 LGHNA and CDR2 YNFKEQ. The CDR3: CASSQETGEYTEAFF. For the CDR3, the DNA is TGTGCCAGCAGCCAAGAAACAGGGGAGTACACTGAAGCTTTCTTT.

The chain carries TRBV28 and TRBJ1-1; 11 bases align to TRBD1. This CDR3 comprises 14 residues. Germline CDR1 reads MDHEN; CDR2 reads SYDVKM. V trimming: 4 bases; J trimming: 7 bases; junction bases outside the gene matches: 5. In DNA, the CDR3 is TGTGCCAGCAGTTCGGGACAGGGGGGCGTTGAAGCTTTCTTT. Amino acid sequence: CASSSGQGGVEAFF.

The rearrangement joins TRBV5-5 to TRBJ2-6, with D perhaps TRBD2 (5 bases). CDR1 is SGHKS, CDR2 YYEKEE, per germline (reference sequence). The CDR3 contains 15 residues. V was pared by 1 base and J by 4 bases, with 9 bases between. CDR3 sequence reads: CASSLPRAGANVLTF. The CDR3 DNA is TGTGCCAGCAGCTTGCCGAGGGCAGGGGCCAACGTCCTGACTTTC.

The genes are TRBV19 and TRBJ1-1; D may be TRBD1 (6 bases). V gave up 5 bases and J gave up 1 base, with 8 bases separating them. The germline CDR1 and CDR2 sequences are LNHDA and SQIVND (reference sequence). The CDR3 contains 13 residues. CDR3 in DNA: TGTGCCAGTAGTGTGACAGGGAACACTGAAGCTTTCTTT. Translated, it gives CASSVTGNTEAFF.

CDR3 amino acids: CAISGNPGQGLSDYGYTF. The CDR3 DNA sequence: TGTGCCATCAGTGGAAACCCGGGACAGGGGTTATCGGACTATGGCTACACCTTC. The V gene is TRBV10-3, the J gene TRBJ1-2, with TRBD1 matching 10 bases. Germline V lookup: CDR1 ENHRY, CDR2 SYGVKD. V shed 4 bases, J shed 3 bases, and the junction held 14 bases outside the gene matches. The CDR3 sequence is 18 residues long.

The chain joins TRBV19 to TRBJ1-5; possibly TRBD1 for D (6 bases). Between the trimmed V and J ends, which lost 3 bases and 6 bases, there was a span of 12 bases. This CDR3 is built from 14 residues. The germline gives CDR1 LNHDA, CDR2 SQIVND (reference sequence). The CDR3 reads CASSMGDNPQPQHF. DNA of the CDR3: TGTGCCAGTAGTATGGGGGACAACCCTCAGCCCCAGCATTTT.

The CDR3, as DNA: TGTGCCAGCAGCGGAGCGGCGGGAACTGGGGCCAACGTCCTGACTTTC. As protein: CASSGAAGTGANVLTF. The gene calls are TRBV7-2 and TRBJ2-6; D is possibly TRBD2 (6 bases). The CDR3 is 16 amino acids. Between the trimmed V and J ends, which lost 5 bases and 2 bases, there was a span of 13 bases. The germline V gene encodes CDR1 SGHTA and CDR2 FQGNSA.

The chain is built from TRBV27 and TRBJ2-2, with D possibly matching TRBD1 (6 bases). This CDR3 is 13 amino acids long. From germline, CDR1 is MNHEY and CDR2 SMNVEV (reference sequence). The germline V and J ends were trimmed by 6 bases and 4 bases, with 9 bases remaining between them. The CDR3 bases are TGTGCCAGCAGCAAACAGGGCACCGGGGAGCTGTTTTTT. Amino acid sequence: CASSKQGTGELFF.

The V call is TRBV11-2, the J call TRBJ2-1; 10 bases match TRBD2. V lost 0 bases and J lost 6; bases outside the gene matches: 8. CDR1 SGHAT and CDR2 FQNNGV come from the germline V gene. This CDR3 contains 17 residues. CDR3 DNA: TGTGCCAGCAGCTTAGATCTCCTAGCGGGGGCCACCAATGAGCAGTTCTTC. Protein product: CASSLDLLAGATNEQFF.

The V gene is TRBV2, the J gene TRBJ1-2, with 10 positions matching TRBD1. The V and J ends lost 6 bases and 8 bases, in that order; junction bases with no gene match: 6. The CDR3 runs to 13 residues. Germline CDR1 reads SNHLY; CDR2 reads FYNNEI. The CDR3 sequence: CASRGDRGEGYTF. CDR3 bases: TGTGCCAGCAGGGGGGACAGGGGAGAGGGCTACACCTTC. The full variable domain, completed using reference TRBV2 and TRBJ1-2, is EPEVTQTPSHQVTQMGQEVILRCVPISNHLYFYWYRQILGQKVEFLVSFYNNEISEKSEIFDDQFSVERPDGSNFTLKIRSTKLEDSAMYFCASRGDRGEGYTFGSGTRLTVV.

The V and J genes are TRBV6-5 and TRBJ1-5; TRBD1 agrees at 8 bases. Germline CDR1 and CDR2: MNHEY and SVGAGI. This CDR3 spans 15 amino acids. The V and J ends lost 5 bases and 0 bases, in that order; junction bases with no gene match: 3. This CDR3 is CASSRTGYSNQPQHF. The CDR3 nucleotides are TGTGCCAGCAGTAGGACAGGGTATAGCAATCAGCCCCAGCATTTT.

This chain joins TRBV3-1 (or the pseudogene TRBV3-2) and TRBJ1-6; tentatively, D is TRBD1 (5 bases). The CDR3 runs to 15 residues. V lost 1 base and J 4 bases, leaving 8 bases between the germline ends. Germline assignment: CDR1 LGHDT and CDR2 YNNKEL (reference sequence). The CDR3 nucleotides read TGTGCCAGCAGCCAAGGGGGCCTTTATAATTCACCCCTCCACTTT. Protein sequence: CASSQGGLYNSPLHF.